One sample yielded the 18 T cell receptor beta chains listed below, sequenced in a study of CD8 T cells in ankylosing spondylitis. For these TCRs, the target antigens are not known. TCRdb ran MiXCR on the 5' RACE reads and lists one entry per CDR3 protein. The sample has some 840,000 distinct CDR3 sequences, approximately 10% seen once. Whole-study results and caveats: Apparently characteristic of ankylosing spondylitis blood was a TCR beta motif (about 8 highly homologous variants).

Sequences were obtained from blood, either unsorted or a sorted T cell fraction (not recorded which). All receptors come from a male donor with ankylosing spondylitis.

The chain uses TRBV7-6 and TRBJ2-2, with D uncertain. The germline CDR1 and CDR2 sequences are SGHVS and FNYEAQ. CDR3 size: 13 residues. The V end lost 1 base, the J end lost 7 bases, and 7 bases lay between the germline ends. CDR3 nucleotides: TGTGCCAGCAGCTTAGTAGCTCACGGGGAGCTGTTTTTT. Protein product: CASSLVAHGELFF. The full variable domain, in which reference TRBV7-6 and TRBJ2-2 provide the parts outside the CDR3, is GAGVSQSPRYKVTKRGQDVALRCDPISGHVSLYWYRQALGQGPEFLTYFNYEAQQDKSGLPNDRFSAERPEGSISTLTIQRTEQRDSAMYRCASSLVAHGELFFGEGSRLTVL.

The J gene is TRBJ2-7, the V gene TRBV10-3; D unresolved. Germline V lookup: CDR1 ENHRY, CDR2 SYGVKD. The germline V and J ends were trimmed by 9 bases and 0 bases, with 12 bases remaining between them. There are 13 residues in the CDR3. The CDR3 region has the DNA TGTGCCATACTGACTGAGAGCTCCTACGAGCAGTACTTC. Translation: CAILTESSYEQYF.

This clonotype came up many times. The rearrangement joins TRBV4-3 to TRBJ2-7; 9 bases agree with TRBD1. Germline CDR1 and CDR2: LGHNA and YSLEER. V gave up 1 base and J gave up 3 bases; unmatched junction bases: 1. CDR3 size: 14 residues. The CDR3 DNA follows: TGCGCCAGCAGCCAAGGGGGACAGGGCTACGAGCAGTACTTC. Its protein product is CASSQGGQGYEQYF.

A few counts support this clonotype. The chain uses TRBV20-1 and TRBJ2-1, with D possibly being TRBD2 (5 bases). CDR3 length: 11 residues. The germline CDR1 and CDR2 sequences are DFQATT and SNEGSKA (reference sequence). The CDR3 loop is CRPEGGNEQFF. CDR3 coding DNA: TGCAGACCCGAGGGCGGAAATGAGCAGTTCTTC.

This chain links TRBV11-3 with TRBJ2-1; 13 nucleotides agree with TRBD2. CDR1 and CDR2 from the germline V gene are SGHNT and YENEEA. V lost 6 bases and J lost 10; bases outside the gene matches: 9. The CDR3 is 15 amino acids. The CDR3, as DNA: TGTGCCAGCAGATATGGACTAGCGGGAGTTGAAGAGCAGTTCTTC. Translating it yields CASRYGLAGVEEQFF.

This clonotype was counted ten times or more. V gene TRBV29-1 combines with J gene TRBJ2-7; 7 bases are shared with TRBD2. Germline loops: CDR1 SQVTM, CDR2 ANQGSEA. The CDR3 spans 15 residues. The trim removed 6 bases at V and 0 bases at J, leaving 11 bases unmatched. CDR3 residues: CSVVPSGGSSYEQYF. The CDR3 nucleotides are TGCAGCGTCGTCCCGTCTGGCGGGAGCTCCTACGAGCAGTACTTC.

J is TRBJ1-2 and V is TRBV6-5; no clear D gene. V dropped 4 bases and J dropped 4 bases, with 10 bases sitting between them. This CDR3 is built from 13 residues. From germline, CDR1 is MNHEY and CDR2 SVGAGI. The CDR3: CASSSGRIYGYTF. In DNA form, the CDR3 reads TGTGCCAGCAGTTCCGGCAGGATCTATGGCTACACCTTC.

This chain uses TRBV7-6 with TRBJ1-2; no reliable D call. CDR3 length: 16 amino acids. Trimming left V 1 base short and J 6 bases short, with 18 bases between. The germline CDR1 and CDR2 sequences are SGHVS and FNYEAQ. In DNA form, the CDR3 reads TGTGCCAGCAGCTTAGTGCCAGCGATTCGGGATGATGGCTACACCTTC. Translated, it gives CASSLVPAIRDDGYTF.

This clonotype was found many times. V usage is TRBV7-9 and J usage is TRBJ1-2; the D is unclear. Per germline, CDR1 SEHNR and CDR2 FQNEAQ (reference sequence). V was shortened by 5 bases and J by 3 bases, with 10 bases between the two germline ends. This CDR3 has 13 residues. The CDR3 nucleotides read TGTGCCAGCAGCCCCCCTTCCTACTATGGCTACACCTTC. Translating gives CASSPPSYYGYTF.

There are many counts of this clonotype. This sequence joins TRBV29-1 and TRBJ2-7, with D unresolved. Trimming shortened V by 4 bases and J by 7 bases, and 11 bases separated the two germline ends. The CDR3 spans 11 residues. CDR1 SQVTM and CDR2 ANQGSEA come from the germline V gene. The CDR3 bases are TGCAGCGTTGCCACTGTTAGGGAGCAGTACTTC. It specifies CSVATVREQYF.

This chain joins TRBV28 and TRBJ2-5; 8 positions match TRBD1. The germline gives CDR1 MDHEN, CDR2 SYDVKM. The ends lost 2 bases at V and 4 bases at J; junction bases unmatched: 9. This CDR3 spans 16 amino acids. In DNA form, the CDR3 reads TGTGCCAGCAGTTTAGTGGATAGGACAGGGCTAGAGACCCAGTACTTC. Translated, it gives CASSLVDRTGLETQYF.

The DNA of the CDR3 is TGCAGTGCTAGAGATGGGAGGACATCTCTGGGTGAGCAGTACTTC. The encoded protein is CSARDGRTSLGEQYF. The J gene is TRBJ2-7, the V gene TRBV20-1, with D maybe TRBD2 (6 bases). Trimming stripped 0 bases from V and 7 bases from J, with 19 bases between. The CDR3 spans 15 residues. The germline CDR1 and CDR2 sequences are DFQATT and SNEGSKA (reference sequence).

There are many counts of this clonotype. Germline is not matched at one junction end, which may reflect a read error. This sequence joins TRBV5-1 and TRBJ1-1; no clear D. Germline V gene data show CDR1 as SGHRS and CDR2 as YFSETQ. The CDR3 is 15 amino acids. The CDR3 region has the DNA TGTGCCAGCAGCTTAGTTGGAGGTATGAACACTGAAGCTTTCTTT. As protein: CASSLVGGMNTEAFF.

Note on this clonotype: Since the CDR3 does not end with the conserved phenylalanine or tryptophan, this likely comes from a read error. J is TRBJ2-1 and V is TRBV20-1, with TRBD2 as a possible D gene (5 bases). The CDR3 contains 15 residues. Per the germline V gene, CDR1 is DFQATT and CDR2 is SNEGSKA (reference sequence). The ends were cut back, 6 bases at V and 4 bases at J, with 19 bases in the middle. The CDR3 nucleotides are TGCAGTGCCCGAGATCGAGGGCGGAGATACAATGAGCAGTTCTGC. Protein sequence: CSARDRGRRYNEQFC.

This clonotype was seen more than once but under ten times. The chain carries TRBV5-5 and TRBJ1-5; D is uncertain. The CDR3 is 13 amino acids. Germline values: CDR1 SGHKS, CDR2 YYEKEE (reference sequence). The V end was cut by 4 bases, the J end by 4 bases, with 9 bases between. The CDR3 sequence is CASSPIPNQPQHF. The CDR3 nucleotides are TGTGCCAGCAGCCCCATACCAAATCAGCCCCAGCATTTT.

The rearrangement joins TRBV20-1 to TRBJ1-4; 9 positions agree with TRBD1. Germline assignment: CDR1 DFQATT and CDR2 SNEGSKA (reference sequence). J lost 7 bases, V lost 5 bases, and 8 bases had no gene match. The CDR3 contains 14 residues. CDR3 loop: CSARGDRETEKLFF. CDR3 DNA sequence: TGCAGTGCTCGCGGGGACAGGGAAACTGAAAAACTGTTTTTT.

This clonotype was recorded at least ten times. The chain carries TRBV7-2 and TRBJ2-3; D uncertain. The CDR3 length is 14 residues. The germline V gene has CDR1 SGHTA and CDR2 FQGNSA. V shed 0 bases and J shed 2 bases, with 6 bases lying between them. CDR3 sequence (DNA): TGTGCCAGCAGCTTAGCGGGTTTCACAGATACGCAGTATTTT. Amino acids: CASSLAGFTDTQYF.

This clonotype was detected only a few times. V and J are TRBV20-1 and TRBJ2-2; D possibly matches TRBD1 or TRBD2 (5 bases each). Germline V gene sequence: CDR1 DFQATT, CDR2 SNEGSKA (reference sequence). V was trimmed by 3 bases and J by 1 base, leaving 15 bases between them. This CDR3 is built from 16 residues. The CDR3 spells CSASSGRTGNTGELFF. The CDR3 DNA follows: TGCAGTGCTAGTTCGGGGCGAACTGGGAACACCGGGGAGCTGTTTTTT.